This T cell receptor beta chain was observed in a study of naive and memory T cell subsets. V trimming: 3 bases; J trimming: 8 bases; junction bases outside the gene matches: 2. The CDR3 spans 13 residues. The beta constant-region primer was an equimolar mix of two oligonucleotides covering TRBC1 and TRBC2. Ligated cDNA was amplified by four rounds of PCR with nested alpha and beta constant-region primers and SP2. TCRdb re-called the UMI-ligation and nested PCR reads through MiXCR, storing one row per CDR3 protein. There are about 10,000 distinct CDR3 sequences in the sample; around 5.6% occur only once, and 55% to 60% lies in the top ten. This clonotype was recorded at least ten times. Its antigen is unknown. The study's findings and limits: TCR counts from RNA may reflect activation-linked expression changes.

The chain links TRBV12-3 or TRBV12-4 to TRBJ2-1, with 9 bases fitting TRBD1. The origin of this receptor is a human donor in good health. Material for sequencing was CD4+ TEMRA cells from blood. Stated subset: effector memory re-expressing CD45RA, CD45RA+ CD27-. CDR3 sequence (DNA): TGTGCCAGCAGTTTTAGGGACAGGGATGAGCAGTTCTTC. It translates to CASSFRDRDEQFF.